This is a list of T cell receptor beta chains from one sample in a study of neoadjuvant anti-PD-1 for oral cavity cancer. Assay: immunoSEQ multiplex PCR; the TCRdb copy retains only in-frame clones and omits some. The sample shows approximately 30,000 clones, roughly 80% of them seen only once. Sample: PBMCs, taken after nivolumab (anti-PD-1) treatment. The receptors stem from a person between 40 and 85 years old with oral cavity squamous cell carcinoma. CDR3s include the opening cysteine and the closing phenylalanine or tryptophan. D genes are given only for firm matches. The size field is filled for only some rows; it gives once, few, many or a size class.

clone size: .
J gene: TRBJ1-5
CDR3 length: 15
D gene: TRBD1
V gene: TRBV2
CDR3 protein: CASSESGGRDQPQHF
CDR3 DNA: TGTGCCAGCAGTGAATCAGGGGGGCGCGATCAGCCCCAGCATTTT

clone size: .
J gene: TRBJ2-1
CDR3 length: 16
D gene: TRBD1
V gene: TRBV7-6
CDR3 protein: CASSLEGRGTYNEQFF
CDR3 DNA: TGTGCCAGCAGCTTAGAAGGCAGGGGGACCTACAATGAGCAGTTCTTC

clone size: .
J gene: TRBJ1-1
CDR3 length: 15
D gene: .
V gene: TRBV9
CDR3 protein: CASSVGGPMNTEAFF
CDR3 DNA: TGTGCCAGCAGCGTAGGGGGCCCCATGAACACTGAAGCTTTCTTT

clone size: .
J gene: TRBJ1-5
CDR3 length: 16
D gene: .
V gene: TRBV7-8
CDR3 protein: CASSFGTIYSNQPQHF
CDR3 DNA: TGTGCCAGCAGCTTCGGGACAATCTATAGCAATCAGCCCCAGCATTTT

clone size: .
J gene: TRBJ2-7
CDR3 length: 16
D gene: .
V gene: TRBV9
CDR3 protein: CASSEALFGGEDEQYF
CDR3 DNA: TGTGCCAGCAGCGAGGCTCTCTTCGGGGGAGAGGACGAGCAGTACTTC

clone size: .
J gene: TRBJ2-1
CDR3 length: 15
D gene: TRBD1
V gene: TRBV7-3
CDR3 protein: CASSLGDRAYNEQFF
CDR3 DNA: TGTGCCAGCAGCTTAGGGGACAGGGCCTACAATGAGCAGTTCTTC

clone size: .
J gene: TRBJ1-2
CDR3 length: 15
D gene: .
V gene: TRBV6-6
CDR3 protein: CASSPGQGPFYGYTF
CDR3 DNA: TGTGCCAGCAGCCCCGGCCAAGGACCCTTCTATGGCTACACCTTC

clone size: .
J gene: TRBJ1-5
CDR3 length: 14
D gene: .
V gene: TRBV2
CDR3 protein: CASSLEASYQPQHF
CDR3 DNA: TGTGCCAGCAGTCTCGAAGCTAGTTATCAGCCCCAGCATTTT

clone size: .
J gene: TRBJ1-3
CDR3 length: 16
D gene: .
V gene: TRBV4-2
CDR3 protein: CASSQDRSLSGNTIYF
CDR3 DNA: TGTGCCAGCAGCCAAGATAGGTCCCTCTCTGGAAACACCATATATTTT

clone size: .
J gene: TRBJ2-3
CDR3 length: 17
D gene: TRBD1
V gene: TRBV7-7
CDR3 protein: CASSLGAGGLRTDTQYF
CDR3 DNA: TGTGCCAGCAGCTTAGGGGCAGGGGGCCTCCGCACAGATACGCAGTATTTT

clone size: .
J gene: TRBJ2-2
CDR3 length: 17
D gene: TRBD1
V gene: TRBV19
CDR3 protein: CASTPGLDRANTGELFF
CDR3 DNA: TGTGCCAGTACCCCAGGTTTGGACAGGGCGAACACCGGGGAGCTGTTTTTT

clone size: .
J gene: TRBJ2-2
CDR3 length: 16
D gene: .
V gene: TRBV27
CDR3 protein: CASRYNGVANTGELFF
CDR3 DNA: TGTGCCAGCCGTTATAACGGGGTCGCGAACACCGGGGAGCTGTTTTTT

clone size: .
J gene: TRBJ2-7
CDR3 length: 16
D gene: .
V gene: TRBV5-1
CDR3 protein: CASSRGWRTGAYEQYF
CDR3 DNA: TGCGCCAGCAGCAGGGGATGGAGGACTGGAGCCTACGAGCAGTACTTC

clone size: few
J gene: TRBJ1-5
CDR3 length: 15
D gene: TRBD1
V gene: TRBV18
CDR3 protein: CASSPTGGSNQPQHF
CDR3 DNA: TGTGCCAGCTCCCCGACAGGGGGAAGCAATCAGCCCCAGCATTTT

clone size: .
J gene: TRBJ2-2
CDR3 length: 15
D gene: .
V gene: TRBV7-9
CDR3 protein: CASSAEQGIIGELFF
CDR3 DNA: TGTGCCAGCAGCGCCGAACAGGGAATTATCGGGGAGCTGTTTTTT

clone size: .
J gene: TRBJ2-2
CDR3 length: 16
D gene: .
V gene: TRBV28
CDR3 protein: CASSLWGAASTGELFF
CDR3 DNA: TGTGCCAGCAGTTTATGGGGGGCGGCGAGCACCGGGGAGCTGTTTTTT

clone size: .
J gene: TRBJ1-5
CDR3 length: 18
D gene: TRBD1
V gene: TRBV7-9
CDR3 protein: CASSPSGGDLRSNQPQHF
CDR3 DNA: TGTGCCAGCAGCCCCTCAGGGGGGGACCTTCGGAGCAATCAGCCCCAGCATTTT

clone size: .
J gene: TRBJ1-5
CDR3 length: 14
D gene: .
V gene: TRBV5-1
CDR3 protein: CASSSWGGDQPQHF
CDR3 DNA: TGCGCCAGCAGCTCCTGGGGGGGCGATCAGCCCCAGCATTTT

clone size: once
J gene: TRBJ1-1
CDR3 length: 16
D gene: TRBD1
V gene: TRBV7-9
CDR3 protein: CASSSRQGASDTEAFF
CDR3 DNA: TGTGCCAGCAGCTCCCGACAGGGGGCGAGTGATACTGAAGCTTTCTTT

clone size: .
J gene: TRBJ1-1
CDR3 length: 16
D gene: TRBD1
V gene: TRBV9
CDR3 protein: CASSVAAGGMNTEAFF
CDR3 DNA: TGTGCCAGCAGCGTAGCCGCAGGGGGCATGAACACTGAAGCTTTCTTT

clone size: .
J gene: TRBJ2-2
CDR3 length: 12
D gene: .
V gene: TRBV19
CDR3 protein: CASTPIGGELFF
CDR3 DNA: TGTGCCAGTACCCCGATAGGCGGGGAGCTGTTTTTT

clone size: .
J gene: TRBJ1-1
CDR3 length: 12
D gene: .
V gene: TRBV6-1
CDR3 protein: CASRKQGTEAFF
CDR3 DNA: TGTGCCAGCAGGAAACAGGGCACTGAAGCTTTCTTT

clone size: .
J gene: TRBJ2-3
CDR3 length: 15
D gene: TRBD2
V gene: TRBV5-1
CDR3 protein: CASRTWGTITDTQYF
CDR3 DNA: TGCGCCAGCCGCACGTGGGGGACTATCACAGATACGCAGTATTTT

clone size: .
J gene: TRBJ1-2
CDR3 length: 12
D gene: .
V gene: TRBV2
CDR3 protein: CASTLEGPGYTF
CDR3 DNA: TGTGCCAGCACCCTAGAAGGCCCTGGCTACACCTTC

clone size: once
J gene: TRBJ2-3
CDR3 length: 16
D gene: .
V gene: TRBV5-1
CDR3 protein: CASSLGQVFYTDTQYF
CDR3 DNA: TGCGCCAGCAGCTTGGGACAGGTTTTTTACACAGATACGCAGTATTTT

clone size: few
J gene: TRBJ2-4
CDR3 length: 14
D gene: .
V gene: TRBV6-5
CDR3 protein: CASRGSLAKNIQYF
CDR3 DNA: TGTGCCAGCCGGGGTTCGTTAGCCAAAAACATTCAGTACTTC

clone size: .
J gene: TRBJ1-4
CDR3 length: 14
D gene: TRBD1
V gene: TRBV5-1
CDR3 protein: CASSDRGLGEKLFF
CDR3 DNA: TGCGCCAGCAGCGACAGGGGTTTAGGTGAAAAACTGTTTTTT

clone size: .
J gene: TRBJ1-2
CDR3 length: 14
D gene: TRBD1
V gene: TRBV6-1
CDR3 protein: CASLYRGGNYGYTF
CDR3 DNA: TGTGCCAGTTTATACAGGGGAGGAAACTATGGCTACACCTTC

clone size: once
J gene: TRBJ1-1
CDR3 length: 14
D gene: .
V gene: TRBV10-3
CDR3 protein: CAISEVRGNTEAFF
CDR3 DNA: TGTGCCATCAGTGAGGTTCGGGGGAACACTGAAGCTTTCTTT

clone size: .
J gene: TRBJ2-7
CDR3 length: 12
D gene: .
V gene: TRBV18
CDR3 protein: CASSRESYEQYF
CDR3 DNA: TGTGCCAGCTCACGGGAATCCTACGAGCAGTACTTC